This T cell receptor beta chain was sequenced in a study of blood T cells in healthy people across ages. The use of a sample-barcoded 5' primer and a J-beta primer mix characterized a second PCR of roughly 6 to 11 cycles. One entry per CDR3 protein results from TCRdb running MiXCR on the 5' RACE reads. The sample has about a million distinct CDR3 sequences, roughly 51% seen once. Samples each yielded at least 5 micrograms of total RNA. Sequenced sample: blood. This sequence originates from an older woman in good health.

The CDR3 loop is CSGGSVSYNEQFF. The CDR3 nucleotides are TGCAGCGGTGGGAGCGTTTCCTACAATGAGCAGTTCTTC. This chain links TRBV29-1 with TRBJ2-1; perhaps TRBD2 as D (5 bases). The V gene's germline CDR1 is SQVTM and CDR2 ANQGSEA. CDR3 size: 13 residues. V dropped 7 bases and J dropped 1 base, with 11 bases sitting between them.